A selection of T cell receptor beta chains follows, all from one sample in a study of blood T cell repertoires in COVID-19. TCRdb's copy holds only in-frame clones and misses some; the assay was immunoSEQ multiplex PCR. The table shows 300,000 or so clones, with roughly 89% occurring only once. Sequencing used PBMCs or T cells enriched from blood (not recorded which). The receptor source for this set is a woman in her fifties or sixties who had been exposed to COVID-19. CDR3s include the opening cysteine and the closing phenylalanine or tryptophan. A D gene is named only where the DNA matches it firmly. Where a row states a size, it is once, few, many or the class of an expanded clone; other rows omit it.

d_call	cdr3_length	clone_size	v_call	j_call	cdr3_aa	cdr3_nt
NA	13	NA	TRBV3-1/TRBV3-2	TRBJ1-1	CASSQGENTEAFF	TGTGCCAGCAGCCAAGGAGAGAACACTGAAGCTTTCTTT
TRBD1	16	NA	TRBV6-5	TRBJ1-2	CASSYSYRGEAYGYTF	TGTGCCAGCAGTTACTCGTACAGGGGGGAAGCCTATGGCTACACCTTC
NA	16	once	TRBV28	TRBJ1-5	CASSLPFGSPNQPQHF	TGTGCCAGCAGTTTGCCCTTTGGCAGTCCCAATCAGCCCCAGCATTTT
NA	14	NA	TRBV29-1	TRBJ1-3	CSVAGTTSGNTIYF	TGCAGCGTTGCCGGGACAACCTCTGGAAACACCATATATTTT
TRBD2	19	NA	TRBV19	TRBJ2-2	CASSSPGLAGEKNTGELFF	TGTGCCAGTAGTAGCCCGGGACTAGCGGGGGAGAAGAACACCGGGGAGCTGTTTTTC
TRBD2	18	few	TRBV15	TRBJ2-2	CATSRDLSAGANTGELFF	TGTGCCACCAGCAGAGATCTTTCTGCGGGGGCGAACACCGGGGAGCTGTTTTTT
NA	12	once	TRBV10-3	TRBJ1-2	CATSPRQEGYTF	TGTGCCACCTCACCCAGACAGGAAGGCTACACCTTC
NA	13	NA	TRBV30	TRBJ1-1	CAWGVRSNTEAFF	TGTGCCTGGGGGGTCAGGTCGAACACTGAAGCTTTCTTT
NA	16	NA	TRBV7-2	TRBJ2-5	CASSLLHRGGGETQYF	TGTGCCAGCAGCTTACTCCACAGGGGGGGAGGAGAGACCCAGTACTTC
NA	12	NA	TRBV6-5	TRBJ2-7	CASSRTEYEQYF	TGTGCCAGCAGTCGGACTGAGTACGAGCAGTACTTC
TRBD1	14	once	TRBV4-1	TRBJ1-2	CASSQGTGAYGYTF	TGCGCCAGCAGCCAAGGGACAGGGGCCTATGGCTACACCTTC
NA	12	NA	TRBV3-1/TRBV3-2	TRBJ2-5	CASSQAEETQYF	TGTGCCAGCAGCCAGGCCGAAGAGACCCAGTACTTC
NA	17	NA	TRBV5-1	TRBJ2-5	CASSLGGFGTRQETQYF	TGCGCCAGCAGCTTGGGAGGGTTCGGTACCCGCCAAGAGACCCAGTACTTC
TRBD1	15	once	TRBV4-1	TRBJ1-2	CASSLTNRGNYGYTF	TGCGCCAGCAGCCTAACCAACAGGGGGAACTATGGCTACACCTTC
NA	13	NA	TRBV7-2	TRBJ2-1	CASTLYTGMEQFF	TGTGCCAGCACCTTATATACAGGGATGGAGCAGTTCTTC
NA	12	NA	TRBV16	TRBJ2-7	CASSQSSTGFMF	TGTGCCAGCAGCCAATCTTCTACAGGGTTCATGTTC
NA	14	NA	TRBV7-9	TRBJ1-1	CASSPGHTNTEAFF	TGTGCCAGCAGCCCGGGACACACGAACACTGAAGCTTTCTTT
TRBD1	15	once	TRBV5-1	TRBJ2-1	CASSLGGTADNEQFF	TGCGCCAGCAGCTTGGGGGGGACAGCTGACAATGAGCAGTTCTTC
NA	13	once	TRBV27	TRBJ2-5	CASRSWGVETQYF	TGTGCCAGCAGGTCTTGGGGAGTTGAGACCCAGTACTTC
TRBD1	14	NA	TRBV24-1	TRBJ1-5	CATSERTGAQPQHF	TGTGCCACCAGTGAGCGGACAGGGGCTCAGCCCCAGCATTTT
NA	13	NA	TRBV14	TRBJ2-5	CASSPQHKETQYF	TGTGCCAGCAGCCCACAGCACAAAGAGACCCAGTACTTC
NA	14	NA	TRBV6-5	TRBJ2-7	CASSHERLPYEQYF	TGTGCCAGCAGTCATGAACGGTTACCCTACGAGCAGTACTTC
NA	13	NA	TRBV19	TRBJ1-1	CASRQGSAAEAFF	TGTGCCAGTAGACAGGGTTCTGCGGCTGAAGCTTTCTTT
NA	17	NA	TRBV14	TRBJ1-3	CASSQGAFLSSGNTIYF	TGTGCCAGCAGCCAAGGGGCTTTTCTATCCTCTGGAAACACCATATATTTT
NA	14	NA	TRBV7-6	TRBJ2-5	CASSLLVPRETQYF	TGTGCCAGCAGCCTACTGGTTCCCCGAGAGACCCAGTACTTC
TRBD1	14	once	TRBV7-6	TRBJ1-2	CASSSRTGGYGYTF	TGTGCCAGCAGCTCCCGGACAGGGGGATATGGCTACACCTTC
TRBD1	14	few	TRBV30	TRBJ1-2	CAWTIRGQVYGYTF	TGTGCCTGGACTATTAGGGGGCAGGTCTATGGCTACACCTTC
TRBD1	16	once	TRBV30	TRBJ1-1	CAWSVFDRALNTEAFF	TGTGCCTGGAGTGTATTCGACAGGGCATTGAACACTGAAGCTTTCTTT
TRBD2	16	NA	TRBV19	TRBJ2-5	CASSIGLAGVQETQYF	TGTGCCAGTAGTATAGGACTAGCGGGGGTACAAGAGACCCAGTACTTC
TRBD2	17	few	TRBV3-1/TRBV3-2	TRBJ2-5	CASSQGDQRGAQETQYF	TGTGCCAGCAGCCAAGGTGATCAGCGGGGGGCCCAAGAGACCCAGTACTTC
NA	11	NA	TRBV20-1	TRBJ2-7	CSATTGREQYF	TGCAGTGCTACGACAGGTCGCGAGCAGTACTTC
NA	17	NA	TRBV2	TRBJ1-6	CASKNSPGLAYNSPLHF	TGTGCCAGCAAAAACTCTCCAGGGCTAGCCTATAATTCACCCCTCCACTTT
TRBD2	17	NA	TRBV3-1/TRBV3-2	TRBJ2-3	CASSRFGLAGIGDTQYF	TGTGCCAGCAGCCGATTTGGACTAGCGGGGATAGGAGATACGCAGTATTTT
NA	11	NA	TRBV5-8	TRBJ1-1	CASSGGTEAFF	TGTGCCAGCAGTGGAGGTACTGAAGCTTTCTTT
TRBD1	15	NA	TRBV25-1	TRBJ1-2	CASSRQGVANYGYTF	TGTGCCAGCAGCCGACAGGGAGTTGCTAACTATGGCTACACCTTC
NA	16	NA	TRBV5-5	TRBJ2-6	CASSLGQYSGANVLTF	TGTGCCAGCAGCTTGGGACAGTACTCTGGGGCCAACGTCCTGACTTTC
NA	15	NA	TRBV5-4	TRBJ1-1	CASSPGAGGDTEAFF	TGTGCCAGCAGCCCGGGGGCGGGAGGGGACACTGAAGCTTTCTTT
TRBD2	15	NA	TRBV11-2	TRBJ2-5	CASSPTSGGQETQYF	TGTGCCAGCAGCCCGACTAGCGGGGGTCAAGAGACCCAGTACTTC
NA	14	NA	TRBV30	TRBJ2-7	CAWNLQGFSYEQYF	TGTGCCTGGAACTTACAGGGATTCTCCTACGAGCAGTACTTC
NA	13	NA	TRBV15	TRBJ2-5	CATSRDSRETQYF	TGTGCCACCAGCAGGGACAGTCGAGAGACCCAGTACTTC
NA	15	NA	TRBV28	TRBJ1-3	CASSFYSTGGNTIYF	TGTGCCAGCAGTTTTTATTCTACAGGGGGAAACACCATATATTTT
NA	16	once	TRBV9	TRBJ2-3	CASSEGPLGGTDTQYF	TGTGCCAGCAGCGAGGGTCCCCTAGGGGGCACAGATACGCAGTATTTT
TRBD1	16	few	TRBV2	TRBJ1-6	CASSDLGTGRGSPLHF	TGTGCCAGCAGTGATCTAGGGACAGGGAGAGGTTCACCCCTCCACTTT
NA	14	NA	TRBV6-5	TRBJ2-3	CASKRGQVTDTQYF	TGTGCCAGCAAGCGGGGACAAGTCACAGATACGCAGTATTTT
TRBD1	15	NA	TRBV5-1	TRBJ1-1	CASSNPGQTNTEAFF	TGCGCCAGCAGCAACCCGGGACAGACGAACACTGAAGCTTTCTTT
TRBD1	16	NA	TRBV6-5	TRBJ2-3	CASSLRDRGFTDTQYF	TGTGCCAGCAGTTTACGGGACAGGGGATTCACAGATACGCAGTATTTT
NA	14	once	TRBV5-8	TRBJ2-1	CASSTYPPYNEQFF	TGTGCCAGCAGCACTTACCCCCCCTACAATGAGCAGTTCTTC
TRBD2	16	NA	TRBV5-4	TRBJ2-3	CASSLRLAGGPDTQYF	TGTGCCAGCAGCTTGAGGCTAGCGGGGGGCCCGGATACGCAGTATTTT